This T cell receptor (beta chain) was recorded in a study of blood T cells in healthy people across ages. Broader study findings: Per million T cells, TCR beta diversity dropped roughly linearly as age increased. Possibly, changes in expanded clonotypes were confounded because donor CMV status was unknown.

Only one count was recorded for this clonotype. Its specificity is not known. Germline assignment: CDR1 MNHNY and CDR2 SVGAGI (reference sequence). The CDR3 totals 14 residues. V lost 7 bases to trimming and J lost 0 bases, with 13 bases between them. The use of a sample-barcoded 5' primer and a J-beta primer mix characterized a second PCR of roughly 6 to 11 cycles. Tags on each cDNA molecule came from a template-switch adaptor with 12 random nucleotides. One entry per CDR3 protein, called by TCRdb with MiXCR from the 5' RACE reads. The table includes over 950,000 distinct CDR3 sequences, 51% detected once.

This rearrangement joins TRBV6-6 to TRBJ2-7; D is unclear. Specimen: blood. The clonotype was recovered from a woman in her fifties or sixties in good health. CDR3 DNA: TGTGCCAGCAAGGCTGGGCCGGCCTCCTACGAGCAGTACTTC. Its protein is CASKAGPASYEQYF.